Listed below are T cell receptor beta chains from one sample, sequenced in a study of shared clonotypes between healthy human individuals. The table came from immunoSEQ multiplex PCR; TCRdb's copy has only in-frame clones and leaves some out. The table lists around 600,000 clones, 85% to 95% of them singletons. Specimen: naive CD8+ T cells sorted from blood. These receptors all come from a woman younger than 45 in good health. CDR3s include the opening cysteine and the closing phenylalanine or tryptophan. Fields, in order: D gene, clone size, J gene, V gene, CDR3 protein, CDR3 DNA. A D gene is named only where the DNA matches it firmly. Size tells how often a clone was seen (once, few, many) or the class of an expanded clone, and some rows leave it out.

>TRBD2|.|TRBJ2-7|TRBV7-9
CASSLDPSGSLEQYF
TGTGCCAGCAGCTTAGATCCCAGCGGGAGTCTCGAGCAGTACTTC
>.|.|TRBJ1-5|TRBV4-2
CASSQDLSGENQPQHF
TGTGCCAGCAGCCAAGATCTGTCAGGAGAAAATCAGCCCCAGCATTTT
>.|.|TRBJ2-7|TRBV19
CASRWGNEQYF
TGTGCCAGTAGGTGGGGGAACGAGCAGTACTTC
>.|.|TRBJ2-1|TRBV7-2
CASSLAPEGSSYNEQFF
TGTGCCAGCAGCTTAGCGCCGGAGGGGAGCTCCTACAATGAGCAGTTCTTC
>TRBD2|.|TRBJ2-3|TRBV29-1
CSVAPGTIGFFLAGTDTQYF
TGCAGCGTTGCCCCAGGGACTATCGGCTTTTTCCTTGCTGGCACAGATACGCAGTATTTT
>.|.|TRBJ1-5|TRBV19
CASSIKKSNQPQHF
TGTGCCAGTAGTATTAAAAAAAGCAATCAGCCCCAGCATTTT
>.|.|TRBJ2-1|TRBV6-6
CASSFRMGSYNEQFF
TGTGCCAGCAGTTTTAGAATGGGATCCTACAATGAGCAGTTCTTC
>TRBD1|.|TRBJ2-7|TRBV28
CASRYRDRTSYEQYF
TGTGCCAGCAGGTACCGGGACAGGACATCCTACGAGCAGTACTTC
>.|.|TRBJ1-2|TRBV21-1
CASSLGDSTFPYTF
TGTGCCAGCAGCTTAGGGGACAGTACTTTTCCCTACACCTTC
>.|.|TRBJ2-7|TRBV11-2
CASSYGQSYEQYF
TGTGCCAGCAGTTACGGGCAGTCCTACGAGCAGTACTTC
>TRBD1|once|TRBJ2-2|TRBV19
CASSILTGTDNTGELFF
TGTGCCAGTAGTATCCTTACCGGGACAGACAACACCGGGGAGCTGTTTTTT
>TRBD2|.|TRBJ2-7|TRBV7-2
CASSSHKAGGPFYEQYF
TGTGCCAGCAGCTCACATAAGGCGGGAGGGCCGTTCTACGAGCAGTACTTC
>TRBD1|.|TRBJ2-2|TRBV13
CASSFIPAGQGVETGELFF
TGTGCCAGCAGTTTTATCCCGGCGGGACAGGGGGTCGAGACCGGGGAGCTGTTTTTT
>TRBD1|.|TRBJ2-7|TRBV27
CASSPGPGQGYYEQYF
TGTGCCAGCAGTCCCGGACCAGGACAGGGGTACTACGAGCAGTACTTC
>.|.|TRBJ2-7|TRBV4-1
CASSPRYRDEQYF
TGCGCCAGCAGCCCCAGGTATAGGGACGAGCAGTACTTC
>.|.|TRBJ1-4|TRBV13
CASSWGSHEKLFF
TGTGCCAGCAGCTGGGGGTCGCATGAAAAACTGTTTTTT
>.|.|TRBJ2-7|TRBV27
CASSYANPTYEQYF
TGTGCCAGCAGTTATGCCAACCCCACCTACGAGCAGTACTTC
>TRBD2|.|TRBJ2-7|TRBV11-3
CASSLGGRAAEQYF
TGTGCCAGCAGCTTAGGTGGGAGGGCCGCCGAGCAGTACTTC
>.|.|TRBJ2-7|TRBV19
CASSMEHGMSYEQYF
TGTGCCAGTAGTATGGAACACGGGATGAGCTACGAGCAGTACTTC
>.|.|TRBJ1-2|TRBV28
CASSSPSGANYGYTF
TGTGCCAGCAGTTCCCCATCCGGCGCTAACTATGGCTACACCTTC
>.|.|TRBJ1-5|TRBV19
CASSIPAVNQPQHF
TGTGCCAGTAGTATCCCCGCGGTCAATCAGCCCCAGCATTTT
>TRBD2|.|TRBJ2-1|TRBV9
CASSASGRAYNEQFF
TGTGCCAGCAGCGCTAGCGGGAGGGCCTACAATGAGCAGTTCTTC
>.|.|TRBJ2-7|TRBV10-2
CASSENTVSEQYF
TGCGCCAGCAGTGAAAACACAGTGAGCGAGCAGTACTTC
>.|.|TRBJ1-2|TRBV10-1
CASSDGDGYTF
TGCGCCAGCAGTGATGGAGATGGCTACACCTTC
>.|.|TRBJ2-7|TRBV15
CATSTNYYEQYF
TGTGCCACCAGCACGAATTACTACGAGCAGTACTTC
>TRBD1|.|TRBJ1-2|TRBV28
CASSEPRTGGRDGYTF
TGTGCCAGCAGTGAGCCCCGGACAGGGGGGAGGGATGGCTACACCTTC
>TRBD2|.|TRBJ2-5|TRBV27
CASSPGGGLAAETQYF
TGTGCCAGCAGTCCCGGGGGGGGACTAGCTGCCGAGACCCAGTACTTC
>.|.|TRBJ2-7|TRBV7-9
CASSLTGAEQYF
TGTGCCAGCAGCTTAACCGGTGCCGAGCAGTACTTC
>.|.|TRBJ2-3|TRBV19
CASSIDGSRRNTQYF
TGTGCCAGTAGTATAGATGGCTCTAGACGAAATACGCAGTATTTT
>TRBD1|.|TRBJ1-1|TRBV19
CASSIGDRGWGTEAFF
TGTGCCAGTAGTATAGGCGACAGGGGGTGGGGCACTGAAGCTTTCTTT
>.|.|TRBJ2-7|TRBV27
CASSLTARYEQYF
TGTGCCAGCAGTTTGACAGCGAGGTACGAGCAGTACTTC